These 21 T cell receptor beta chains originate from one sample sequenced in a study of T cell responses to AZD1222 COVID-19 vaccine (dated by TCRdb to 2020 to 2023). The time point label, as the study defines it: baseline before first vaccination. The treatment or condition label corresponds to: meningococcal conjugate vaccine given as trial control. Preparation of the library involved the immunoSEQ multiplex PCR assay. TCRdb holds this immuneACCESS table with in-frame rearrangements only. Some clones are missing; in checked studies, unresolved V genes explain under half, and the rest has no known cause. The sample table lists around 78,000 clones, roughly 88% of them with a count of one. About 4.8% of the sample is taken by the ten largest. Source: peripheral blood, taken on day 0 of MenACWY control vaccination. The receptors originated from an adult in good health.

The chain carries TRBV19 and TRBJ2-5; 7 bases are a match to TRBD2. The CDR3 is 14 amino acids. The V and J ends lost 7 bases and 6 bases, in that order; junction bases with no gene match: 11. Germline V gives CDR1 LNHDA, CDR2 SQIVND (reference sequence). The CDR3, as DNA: TGTGCCAGTAATGTCATGGGAGGGCCCCAGACCCAGTACTTC. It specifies CASNVMGGPQTQYF.

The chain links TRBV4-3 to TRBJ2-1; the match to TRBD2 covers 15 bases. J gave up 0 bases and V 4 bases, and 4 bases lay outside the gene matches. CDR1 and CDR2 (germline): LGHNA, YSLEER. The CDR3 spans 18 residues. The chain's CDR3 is CASSPRTSGGGSYNEQFF. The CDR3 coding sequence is TGCGCCAGCAGCCCCCGGACTAGCGGGGGGGGCTCCTACAATGAGCAGTTCTTC.

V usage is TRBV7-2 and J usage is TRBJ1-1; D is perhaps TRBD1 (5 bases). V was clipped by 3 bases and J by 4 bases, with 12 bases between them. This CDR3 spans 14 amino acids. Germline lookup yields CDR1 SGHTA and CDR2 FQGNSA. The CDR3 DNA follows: TGTGCCAGCAGCTTTTTTTCCAGGGCCACTGAAGCTTTCTTT. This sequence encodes CASSFFSRATEAFF.

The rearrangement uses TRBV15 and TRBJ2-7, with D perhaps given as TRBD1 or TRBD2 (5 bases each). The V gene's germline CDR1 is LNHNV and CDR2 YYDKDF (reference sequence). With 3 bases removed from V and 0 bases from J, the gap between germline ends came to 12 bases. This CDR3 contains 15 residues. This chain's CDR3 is CATSSGRDRSYEQYF. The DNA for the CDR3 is TGTGCCACCAGCAGTGGTAGGGACCGCTCCTACGAGCAGTACTTC.

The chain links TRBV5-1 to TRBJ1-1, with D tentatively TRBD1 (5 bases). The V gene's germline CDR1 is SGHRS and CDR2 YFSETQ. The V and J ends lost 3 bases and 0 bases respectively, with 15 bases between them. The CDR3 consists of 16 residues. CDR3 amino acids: CASSSRESRMNTEAFF. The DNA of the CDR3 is TGCGCCAGCAGCTCCAGGGAATCGAGAATGAACACTGAAGCTTTCTTT.

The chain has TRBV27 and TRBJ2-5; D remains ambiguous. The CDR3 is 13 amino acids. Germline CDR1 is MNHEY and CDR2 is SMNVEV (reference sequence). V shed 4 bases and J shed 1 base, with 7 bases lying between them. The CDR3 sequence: CASSYRPQETQYF. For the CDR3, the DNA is TGTGCCAGCAGTTATAGGCCCCAAGAGACCCAGTACTTC.

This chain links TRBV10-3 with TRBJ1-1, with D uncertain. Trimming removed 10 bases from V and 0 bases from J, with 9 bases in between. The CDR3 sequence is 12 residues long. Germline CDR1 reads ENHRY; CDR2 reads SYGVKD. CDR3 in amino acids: CATRRVNTEAFF. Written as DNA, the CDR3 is TGTGCCACGCGGAGAGTGAACACTGAAGCTTTCTTT.

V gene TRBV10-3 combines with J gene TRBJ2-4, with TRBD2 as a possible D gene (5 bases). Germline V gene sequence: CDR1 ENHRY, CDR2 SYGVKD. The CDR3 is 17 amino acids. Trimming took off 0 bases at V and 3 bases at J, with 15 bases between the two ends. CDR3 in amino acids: CAISESAGPRDKNIQYF. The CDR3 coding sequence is TGTGCCATCAGTGAGTCTGCAGGCCCTCGGGACAAAAACATTCAGTACTTC.

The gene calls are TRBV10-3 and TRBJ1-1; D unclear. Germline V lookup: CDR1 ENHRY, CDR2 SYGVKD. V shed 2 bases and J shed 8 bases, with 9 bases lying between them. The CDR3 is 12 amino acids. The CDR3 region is CAISEAGSEAFF. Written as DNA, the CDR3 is TGTGCCATCAGTGAGGCGGGAAGCGAAGCTTTCTTT.

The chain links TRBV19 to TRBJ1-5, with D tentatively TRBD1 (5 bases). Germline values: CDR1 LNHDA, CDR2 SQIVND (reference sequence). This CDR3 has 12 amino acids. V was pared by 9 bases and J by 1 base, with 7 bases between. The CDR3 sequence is CASRGSNQPQHF. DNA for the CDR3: TGTGCCAGCCGGGGGAGCAATCAGCCCCAGCATTTT. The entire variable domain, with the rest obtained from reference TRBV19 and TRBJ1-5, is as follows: DGGITQSPKYLFRKEGQNVTLSCEQNLNHDAMYWYRQDPGQGLRLIYYSQIVNDFQKGDIAEGYSVSREKKESFPLTVTSAQKNPTAFYLCASRGSNQPQHFGDGTRLSIL.

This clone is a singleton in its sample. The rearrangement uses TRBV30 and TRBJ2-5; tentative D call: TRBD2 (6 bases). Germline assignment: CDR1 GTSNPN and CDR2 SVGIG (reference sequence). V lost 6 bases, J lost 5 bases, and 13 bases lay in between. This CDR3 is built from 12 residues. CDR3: CACQWGVETQYF. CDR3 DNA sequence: TGTGCCTGCCAATGGGGGGTCGAGACCCAGTACTTC.

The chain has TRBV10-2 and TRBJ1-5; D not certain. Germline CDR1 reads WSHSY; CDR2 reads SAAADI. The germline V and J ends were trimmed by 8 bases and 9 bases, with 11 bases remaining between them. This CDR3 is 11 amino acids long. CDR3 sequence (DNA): TGCGCCAGCGCTGATTTGGGGCCCCAGCATTTT. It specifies CASADLGPQHF.

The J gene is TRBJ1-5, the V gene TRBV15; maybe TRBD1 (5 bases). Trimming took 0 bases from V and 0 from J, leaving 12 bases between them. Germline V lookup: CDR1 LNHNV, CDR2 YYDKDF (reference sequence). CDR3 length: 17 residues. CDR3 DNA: TGTGCCACCAGCAGAGAACGGGCAGGGTATAGCAATCAGCCCCAGCATTTT. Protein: CATSRERAGYSNQPQHF.

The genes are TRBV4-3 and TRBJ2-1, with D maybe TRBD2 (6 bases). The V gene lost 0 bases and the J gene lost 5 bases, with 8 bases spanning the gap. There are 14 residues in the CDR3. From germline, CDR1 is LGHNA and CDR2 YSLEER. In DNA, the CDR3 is TGCGCCAGCAGCCAAGAGGGACTCGACAATGAGCAGTTCTTC. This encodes CASSQEGLDNEQFF.

DNA of the CDR3: TGTGCCAGCAGCCAAGGGGGGGCCTGGGACATTCAGTACTTC. Translating it yields CASSQGGAWDIQYF. This rearrangement joins TRBV3-1 (or the pseudogene TRBV3-2) to TRBJ2-4; D is possibly TRBD1 or TRBD2 (6 bases each). CDR3 length: 14 residues. Germline V gene lookup returns CDR1 LGHDT and CDR2 YNNKEL (reference sequence). V was trimmed by 1 base and J by 8 bases, leaving 12 bases between them.

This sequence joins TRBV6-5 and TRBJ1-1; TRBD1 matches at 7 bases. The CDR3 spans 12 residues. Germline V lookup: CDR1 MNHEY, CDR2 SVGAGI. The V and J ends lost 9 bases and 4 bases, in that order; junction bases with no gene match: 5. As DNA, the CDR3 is TGTGCCAGTAGCAGGGGGAGCACTGAAGCTTTCTTT. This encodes CASSRGSTEAFF.

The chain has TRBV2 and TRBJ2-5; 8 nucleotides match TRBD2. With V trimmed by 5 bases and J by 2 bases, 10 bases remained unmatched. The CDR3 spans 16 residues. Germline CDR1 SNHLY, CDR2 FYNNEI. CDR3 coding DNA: TGTGCCAGCAGTCGAGCGCGGACTAGCACACAAGAGACCCAGTACTTC. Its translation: CASSRARTSTQETQYF.

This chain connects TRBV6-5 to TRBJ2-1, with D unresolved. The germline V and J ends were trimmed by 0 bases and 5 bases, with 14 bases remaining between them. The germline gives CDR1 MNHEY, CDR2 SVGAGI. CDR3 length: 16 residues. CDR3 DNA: TGTGCCAGCAGTTACTCGTCGACACAAGGCCACAATGAGCAGTTCTTC. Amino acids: CASSYSSTQGHNEQFF.

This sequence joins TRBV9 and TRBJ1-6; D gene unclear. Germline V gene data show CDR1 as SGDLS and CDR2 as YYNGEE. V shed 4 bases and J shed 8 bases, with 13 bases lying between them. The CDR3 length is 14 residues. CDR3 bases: TGTGCCAGCAGCTCAGACCTAAGGGATTCACCCCTCCACTTT. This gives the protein CASSSDLRDSPLHF.

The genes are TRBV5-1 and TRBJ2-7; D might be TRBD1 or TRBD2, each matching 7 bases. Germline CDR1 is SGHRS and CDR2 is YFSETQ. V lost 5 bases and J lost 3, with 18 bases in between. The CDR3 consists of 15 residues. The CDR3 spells CASRGGTVGVYEQYF. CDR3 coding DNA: TGCGCCAGCAGGGGGGGGACAGTTGGAGTCTACGAGCAGTACTTC.

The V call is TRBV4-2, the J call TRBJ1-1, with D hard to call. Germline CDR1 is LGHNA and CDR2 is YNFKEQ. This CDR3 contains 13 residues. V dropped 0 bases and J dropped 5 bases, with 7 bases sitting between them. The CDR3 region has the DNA TGTGCCAGCAGCCAAGAAACAAGGACTGAAGCTTTCTTT. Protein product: CASSQETRTEAFF.